The next 25 T cell receptor beta chains were all read from a single sample in a study of cytomegalovirus exposure and HLA in healthy donors. Researchers ran the PCR with 60 Vbeta and 13 Jbeta primers. The protocol was immunoSEQ multiplex PCR, while the TCRdb copy is restricted to in-frame clones and leaves out a portion. The sample includes about 110,000 clones, roughly 73% seen only once; the top ten take roughly 0.82%. The source material was PBMCs. All receptors derive from a woman under 40 in good health and CMV-seronegative.

The chain couples TRBV5-1 to TRBJ1-4; tentative D call: TRBD1 (6 bases). The germline CDR1 and CDR2 sequences are SGHRS and YFSETQ. This CDR3 has 13 residues. The V end lost 4 bases, the J end lost 8 bases, and 12 bases lay between the germline ends. The CDR3 DNA reads as TGCGCCAGCAGCGTGAACAGGGAGGAAAAACTGTTTTTT. The encoded protein is CASSVNREEKLFF.

In its sample, this clone was seen a few times. V is TRBV19 and J is TRBJ1-2; D unclear. The CDR3 sequence is 11 residues long. Germline CDR1 and CDR2: LNHDA and SQIVND (reference sequence). The V and J ends lost 6 bases and 4 bases respectively, with 6 bases between them. The chain's CDR3 is CASSLGYGYTF. The CDR3 nucleotides are TGTGCCAGTAGCCTCGGCTATGGCTACACCTTC.

This sequence joins TRBV29-1 and TRBJ1-4, with no clear D. From germline, CDR1 is SQVTM and CDR2 ANQGSEA. The ends were cut back, 3 bases at V and 0 bases at J, with 5 bases in the middle. There are 13 residues in the CDR3. CDR3: CSVESATNEKLFF. The CDR3 DNA sequence: TGCAGCGTTGAGTCCGCAACTAATGAAAAACTGTTTTTT. The full variable domain, with the rest looked up from reference TRBV29-1 and TRBJ1-4, is SAVISQKPSRDICQRGTSLTIQCQVDSQVTMMFWYRQQPGQSLTLIATANQGSEATYESGFVIDKFPISRPNLTFSTLTVSNMSPEDSSIYLCSVESATNEKLFFGSGTQLSVL.

This clone showed up just a few times. The rearrangement uses TRBV18 and TRBJ1-5; no clear D gene. The ends were cut back, 3 bases at V and 5 bases at J, with 8 bases in the middle. This CDR3 is built from 13 residues. In germline, CDR1 is KGHSH, CDR2 LQKENI. Here the CDR3 DNA reads TGTGCCAGCTCACCCGACTCCGATCAGCCCCAGCATTTT. Its translation is CASSPDSDQPQHF.

The rearrangement uses TRBV2 and TRBJ2-1, with D possibly TRBD1 on 7 matching bases. The germline V gene encodes CDR1 SNHLY and CDR2 FYNNEI. V was clipped by 0 bases and J by 1 base, with 19 bases between them. The length of the CDR3 is 19 residues. The CDR3 DNA reads as TGTGCCAGCAGTGAAGCCCCTGGGGGCAGGGGGGTATCCTACAATGAGCAGTTCTTC. It encodes CASSEAPGGRGVSYNEQFF. The full variable domain, rest sourced from reference TRBV2 and TRBJ2-1, is EPEVTQTPSHQVTQMGQEVILRCVPISNHLYFYWYRQILGQKVEFLVSFYNNEISEKSEIFDDQFSVERPDGSNFTLKIRSTKLEDSAMYFCASSEAPGGRGVSYNEQFFGPGTRLTVL.

This sequence joins TRBV2 and TRBJ1-1; D is ambiguous. Germline CDR1 and CDR2: SNHLY and FYNNEI. V was shortened by 5 bases and J by 3 bases, with 16 bases between the two germline ends. The CDR3 spans 15 residues. The CDR3 coding sequence is TGTGCCAGCAGTCTCCAAGGAGGTGGGCACACTGAAGCTTTCTTT. This gives the protein CASSLQGGGHTEAFF.

The rearrangement uses TRBV6-6 and TRBJ2-7; no reliable D call. The germline V gene has CDR1 MNHNY and CDR2 SVGAGI (reference sequence). The V end lost 2 bases, the J end lost 5 bases, and 4 bases lay between the germline ends. CDR3 length: 11 amino acids. CDR3 sequence reads: CASSYNNEQYF. The DNA of the CDR3 is TGTGCCAGCAGTTACAACAACGAGCAGTACTTC.

The V and J genes are TRBV30 and TRBJ2-3, with D possibly being TRBD2 (6 bases). The CDR3 is 15 amino acids. V lost 3 bases and J lost 3, with 16 bases in between. The germline gives CDR1 GTSNPN, CDR2 SVGIG (reference sequence). The CDR3 coding sequence is TGTGCCTGGAGCTCGGTGGGAGGCCCGACAGATACGCAGTATTTT. This codes for CAWSSVGGPTDTQYF.

A single count supports this clone. The rearrangement links TRBV5-1 to TRBJ2-2, with TRBD2 matching over 11 bases. The junction had 1 base not matched to a gene; V was cut back by 3 bases and J by 6 bases. CDR1 is SGHRS, CDR2 YFSETQ, per germline. The CDR3 covers 14 residues. The CDR3 spells CASSSGLAAGELFF. CDR3 DNA: TGCGCCAGCAGCTCGGGACTAGCGGCCGGGGAGCTGTTTTTT. Drawing the rest from reference TRBV5-1 and TRBJ2-2, the complete variable domain is KAGVTQTPRYLIKTRGQQVTLSCSPISGHRSVSWYQQTPGQGLQFLFEYFSETQRNKGNFPGRFSGRQFSNSRSEMNVSTLELGDSALYLCASSSGLAAGELFFGEGSRLTVL.

The chain has TRBV30 and TRBJ2-7, with 8 bases matching TRBD2. The CDR3 is 13 amino acids. After removal of 0 bases from V and 7 bases from J, the junction contained 5 bases not matched to a gene. The germline V gene encodes CDR1 GTSNPN and CDR2 SVGIG (reference sequence). The CDR3 region has the DNA TGTGCCTGGAGTGTACCGGGGGGGCGGGAGCAGTACTTC. It codes for CAWSVPGGREQYF.

This clone was recorded once. The J gene is TRBJ2-5, the V gene TRBV18, with D possibly TRBD2 on 5 matching bases. CDR1 is KGHSH and CDR2 is LQKENI in the germline V gene. CDR3 size: 13 residues. V was clipped by 6 bases and J by 1 base, with 9 bases between them. The CDR3: CASSRGIQETQYF. For the CDR3, the DNA is TGTGCCAGCTCCCGGGGAATCCAAGAGACCCAGTACTTC. Complete variable domain (other parts from reference TRBV18 and TRBJ2-5): NAGVMQNPRHLVRRRGQEARLRCSPMKGHSHVYWYRQLPEEGLKFMVYLQKENIIDESGMPKERFSAEFPKEGPSILRIQQVVRGDSAAYFCASSRGIQETQYFGPGTRLLVL.

V gene TRBV7-9 combines with J gene TRBJ1-5; tentatively, D is TRBD1 (6 bases). From germline, CDR1 is SEHNR and CDR2 FQNEAQ (reference sequence). Trimming took off 4 bases at V and 6 bases at J, with 10 bases between the two ends. The CDR3 extends over 13 amino acids. The CDR3 DNA reads TGTGCCAGCAGCTCCACAGGGATTCAGCCCCAGCATTTT. Translated, it gives CASSSTGIQPQHF.

As for this clone: Additional DNA sequences in this sample encode the identical CDR3. The chain links TRBV5-6 to TRBJ1-1, with 7 bases identical to TRBD1. With V trimmed by 4 bases and J by 1 base, 4 bases remained unmatched. The CDR3 is 14 residues long. Germline CDR1 is SGHDT and CDR2 is YYEEEE. In DNA, the CDR3 is TGTGCCAGCAGCGGCGGGACAGCGAACACTGAAGCTTTCTTT. Amino acids: CASSGGTANTEAFF.

This clone was detected a few times. The chain couples TRBV2 to TRBJ2-2; 10 bases fit TRBD1. Germline lookup yields CDR1 SNHLY and CDR2 FYNNEI. V shed 6 bases and J 7 bases; nucleotides not matched to a gene: 5. This CDR3 spans 14 amino acids. The chain's CDR3 is CASRVDRGVGELFF. Written as DNA, the CDR3 is TGTGCCAGCAGGGTGGACAGGGGGGTCGGGGAGCTGTTTTTT.

The chain recombines TRBV30 with TRBJ1-5, with D uncertain. From germline, CDR1 is GTSNPN and CDR2 SVGIG (reference sequence). This CDR3 is 13 amino acids long. Trimming stripped 5 bases from V and 1 base from J, with 9 bases between. The CDR3 DNA sequence: TGTGCCTGGGGGAGAGGGAGCAATCAGCCCCAGCATTTT. Amino acid sequence: CAWGRGSNQPQHF.

The chain recombines TRBV28 with TRBJ1-1; tentative D call: TRBD1 (6 bases). The CDR3 loop spans 11 amino acids. Germline V gives CDR1 MDHEN, CDR2 SYDVKM. V lost 6 bases and J lost 10, with 12 bases in between. The CDR3 reads CASSQGIRAFF. The CDR3 DNA follows: TGTGCCAGCAGCCAGGGGATAAGAGCTTTCTTT.

The rearrangement links TRBV19 to TRBJ1-1; 7 bases agree with TRBD1. The junction had 14 bases not matched to a gene; V was cut back by 8 bases and J by 5 bases. The CDR3 consists of 15 residues. Germline V CDR1 and CDR2: LNHDA, SQIVND (reference sequence). The CDR3 DNA is TGTGCCAGTGGATCCCCAGGGGGAGGAAGGACTGAAGCTTTCTTT. Translation: CASGSPGGGRTEAFF.

V is TRBV4-3 and J is TRBJ1-6; tentatively, D is TRBD1 (5 bases). The germline CDR1 and CDR2 sequences are LGHNA and YSLEER. V was clipped by 0 bases and J by 0 bases, with 9 bases between them. This CDR3 is 17 amino acids long. The CDR3 coding sequence is TGCGCCAGCAGCCAAGAGGGGGGGAGCTCCTATAATTCACCCCTCCACTTT. Its translation is CASSQEGGSSYNSPLHF.

The V call is TRBV4-3, the J call TRBJ2-3; possible D gene TRBD2, 6 bases. The CDR3 is 13 amino acids. V gave up 3 bases and J gave up 4 bases, with 8 bases separating them. Germline V lookup: CDR1 LGHNA, CDR2 YSLEER. CDR3 nucleotide sequence: TGCGCCAGCAGCCAGGCGGGGTCAGATACGCAGTATTTT. Translation gives CASSQAGSDTQYF.

In its sample, this clone was seen once. The gene calls are TRBV19 and TRBJ2-5; 9 bases are shared with TRBD2. Germline V CDR1 and CDR2: LNHDA, SQIVND (reference sequence). Germline trimming cut 6 bases from V and 7 bases from J; bases unmatched to any gene: 12. CDR3 length: 15 residues. The CDR3 protein is CASRVSGGRGGTQYF. CDR3 DNA: TGTGCCAGTAGAGTATCGGGCGGGAGGGGAGGGACCCAGTACTTC.

A few counts support this clone. The chain carries TRBV9 and TRBJ1-2; D gene unclear. The V and J ends lost 0 bases and 7 bases respectively, with 10 bases between them. Germline V gene lookup returns CDR1 SGDLS and CDR2 YYNGEE. The CDR3 totals 13 residues. CDR3 amino acids: CASSVDGMGGYTF. The CDR3 coding sequence is TGTGCCAGCAGCGTAGACGGGATGGGTGGCTACACCTTC.

V usage is TRBV30 and J usage is TRBJ2-1; 7 nucleotides align to TRBD2. Trimming took 0 bases from V and 4 from J; bases not matched to a gene: 3. CDR3 length equals 14 residues. CDR1 GTSNPN and CDR2 SVGIG come from the germline V gene (reference sequence). DNA for the CDR3: TGTGCCTGGAGTGTCTCGGGGGGTTACAATGAGCAGTTCTTC. Its translation: CAWSVSGGYNEQFF.

V and J are TRBV6-1 and TRBJ1-2, with D possibly being TRBD1 (6 bases). Between the trimmed V and J ends, which lost 1 base and 0 bases, there was a span of 9 bases. The CDR3 extends over 15 amino acids. CDR1 is MNHNS and CDR2 is SASEGT in the germline V gene. CDR3 residues: CASSEGGGSNYGYTF. In nucleotides, the CDR3 is TGTGCCAGCAGTGAAGGAGGGGGTTCTAACTATGGCTACACCTTC.

The rearrangement joins TRBV19 to TRBJ1-1; 7 bases are shared with TRBD1. The CDR3 runs to 15 residues. CDR1 LNHDA and CDR2 SQIVND come from the germline V gene (reference sequence). The V and J ends lost 9 bases and 0 bases, in that order; junction bases with no gene match: 10. CDR3 in DNA: TGTGCCAGCGAACCTACAGGGGACATGAACACTGAAGCTTTCTTT. Protein product: CASEPTGDMNTEAFF.

V and J are TRBV6-5 and TRBJ1-1; 7 positions match TRBD1. CDR3 length: 14 amino acids. Germline V gene lookup returns CDR1 MNHEY and CDR2 SVGAGI. After removal of 6 bases from V and 0 bases from J, the junction contained 4 bases not matched to a gene. This CDR3 is CASSKGAVNTEAFF. Here the CDR3 DNA reads TGTGCCAGCAGCAAGGGGGCGGTGAACACTGAAGCTTTCTTT.